One sample yielded the 8 T cell receptor beta chains listed below, sequenced in a study of blood T cell repertoires in COVID-19. Only in-frame clones appear in the TCRdb table, and some are missing; sequencing was by immunoSEQ multiplex PCR. The table lists more than 250,000 clones, around 87% of them singletons, with roughly 5% in the top ten. Sequencing input: PBMCs or T cells enriched from blood (not recorded which). Source of these receptors: a woman aged 25 to 39 who had recovered from COVID-19.

The chain combines TRBV5-4 with TRBJ2-1, with 7 bases that match TRBD2. CDR1 is SGHNT, CDR2 YYREEE, per germline (reference sequence). The junction had 4 bases not matched to a gene; V was cut back by 0 bases and J by 10 bases. CDR3 length: 13 amino acids. CDR3 residues: CASSLGGREEQFF. The CDR3 coding sequence is TGTGCCAGCAGCTTGGGAGGGAGGGAGGAGCAGTTCTTC.

The chain joins TRBV6-5 to TRBJ1-1; D is ambiguous. Germline values: CDR1 MNHEY, CDR2 SVGAGI. Trimming shortened V by 8 bases and J by 3 bases, and 19 bases separated the two germline ends. CDR3 length equals 15 residues. The DNA of the CDR3 is TGTGCCAGCCGTTCTGCGAGGGCACAGTACACTGAAGCTTTCTTT. Protein product: CASRSARAQYTEAFF.

The CDR3 here is CASRVSGGTGELFF. As DNA, the CDR3 is TGTGCCAGCAGGGTTTCAGGGGGCACCGGGGAGCTGTTTTTT. V gene TRBV7-9 combines with J gene TRBJ2-2; 7 bases are a match to TRBD1. Trimming removed 6 bases from V and 4 bases from J; junction bases left unmatched: 5. This CDR3 has 14 residues. Germline assignment: CDR1 SEHNR and CDR2 FQNEAQ (reference sequence). Together with reference TRBV7-9 and TRBJ2-2, the CDR3 gives the full variable domain: DTGVSQNPRHKITKRGQNVTFRCDPISEHNRLYWYRQTLGQGPEFLTYFQNEAQLEKSRLLSDRFSAERPKGSFSTLEIQRTEQGDSAMYLCASRVSGGTGELFFGEGSRLTVL.

The chain couples TRBV12-3 or TRBV12-4 to TRBJ1-3, with no clear D. Trimming took off 6 bases at V and 3 bases at J, with 9 bases between the two ends. The CDR3 totals 13 residues. The CDR3 DNA follows: TGTGCCAGCAGCAACCGGGGTGGAAACACCATATATTTT. This gives the protein CASSNRGGNTIYF.

The chain couples TRBV7-2 to TRBJ1-1; 7 nucleotides align to TRBD1. Germline CDR1 is SGHTA and CDR2 is FQGNSA. V lost 1 base and J lost 1; bases outside the gene matches: 12. The CDR3 has 18 amino acids. CDR3 bases: TGTGCCAGCAGCTTAGATCTTGAGGTGGGGACAGAGAACACTGAAGCTTTCTTT. It specifies CASSLDLEVGTENTEAFF.

V and J are TRBV19 and TRBJ1-5; tentatively, D is TRBD1 (5 bases). CDR3 length: 14 residues. V was shortened by 6 bases and J by 0 bases, with 9 bases between the two germline ends. Germline-derived CDR1 and CDR2 are LNHDA and SQIVND (reference sequence). Here the CDR3 DNA reads TGTGCCAGTAGAGTGACAGTTAGCAATCAGCCCCAGCATTTT. Amino acids: CASRVTVSNQPQHF.

J is TRBJ2-1 and V is TRBV6-2 or TRBV6-3; 12 bases agree with TRBD2. Germline V CDR1 and CDR2: MNHEY, SVGEGT. CDR3 length: 16 residues. With 4 bases clipped from V and 8 bases from J, the junction kept 9 bases outside the gene matches. This CDR3 is CASSFRLAGEVYEQFF. DNA of the CDR3: TGTGCCAGCAGTTTCCGACTAGCGGGGGAGGTCTATGAGCAGTTCTTC.

The rearrangement uses TRBV15 and TRBJ2-7; maybe TRBD2 (6 bases). Germline V gene data show CDR1 as LNHNV and CDR2 as YYDKDF (reference sequence). The ends were cut back, 0 bases at V and 3 bases at J, with 12 bases in the middle. The CDR3 contains 15 residues. The CDR3: CATSRDEGLDYEQYF. The CDR3 bases are TGTGCCACCAGCAGAGACGAGGGACTTGACTACGAGCAGTACTTC.